This T cell receptor (beta chain) was recorded in a study of blood T cell repertoires in COVID-19 (dated by TCRdb to 2020 to 2022). Regarding the complete study: Collaborator samples came from the United States, Italy and Spain and covered acute and convalescent phases of COVID-19. The material from the prospective study consisted of cDNA or gDNA derived from T cells, B-cell-depleted T cells, or PBMCs. The dataset comprised deeply sampled blood TCRbeta repertoires from subjects exposed to, actively infected with, or recovered from COVID-19. The repertoires were made available in a free public database intended to serve as a resource for research on the immune response to SARS-CoV-2. Samples came from the ongoing ImmuneRACE study (first 160 participants) plus 1,254 subjects from 6 global collaborators. A de-identified subject ID, COVID-19 status, age in years and sex were almost always included in the sample metadata. Where available, HLA class I and class II types were obtained from metadata supplied by the sample provider rather than from assay-based typing.

The sample holds one count of this clone. Which antigen it targets is not known. No clone much larger than this one lies a single base away; base qualities are absent. Findings and caveats that apply to the study as a whole: How much clinical and demographic metadata was included differed by source and by participant, and the metadata was provided uncurated.

TCRbeta CDR3 regions were amplified from genomic DNA by means of the immunoSEQ Assay, a bias-controlled multiplex PCR. On the authors' methods: The number of nucleated cells in each sample was estimated from the amplification of reference gene primers within the assay. To quantify the absolute abundance of each unique TCRbeta CDR3 rearrangement, sequence reads were collapsed and filtered. For each sample, productive Simpson clonality was calculated as the square root of Simpson's diversity index over productive rearrangements. TCRdb holds this immuneACCESS table with in-frame rearrangements only. Some clones are missing; in checked studies, unresolved V genes explain under half, and the rest has no known cause. The V and J calls and clone size were taken over from that table, and D and trimming were inferred from the DNA. The sample table records 250,000 to 300,000 clones; roughly nine tenths of these occur just once. The leading ten clones occupy 0.95% to 1.5% of the sample.

Trimming removed 5 bases from V and 4 bases from J, leaving 14 bases between the germline ends. The germline V gene gives CDR1 as ENHRY and CDR2 as SYGVKD. From the cysteine up to the phenylalanine, the CDR3 has a length of 15 residues. Only CDR3 DNA remains: 45 bases, in frame from the first base. In the prospective study, participants were about 18 to 95 years old, resided in 20 to 30 geographic areas of the United States, and were enrolled through a virtual design. Cohort assignment in the prospective study relied on participant-reported clinical history from a screening survey and a study questionnaire. Mobile phlebotomists in the prospective study collected whole blood, serum and a nasopharyngeal or oropharyngeal swab from every participant. Over a 2-month period, participants in the prospective study had the option of providing additional blood draws and questionnaires. Before DNA extraction, prospective study blood samples were shipped either frozen or at room temperature.

The specimen sequenced was PBMCs or T cells enriched from blood (not recorded which). The sequence links TRBV10-3 to TRBJ1-4, with a tentative D gene TRBD1 over 5 matching bases. The receptor's source is a human donor in a cohort exposed to, infected with or recovered from COVID-19 (not recorded which). The donor label of this sample is uncertain. The CDR3 region: CAISSGPGINEKLFF. Here is the DNA: TGTGCCATCAGTAGCGGGCCAGGGATTAATGAAAAACTGTTTTTT.